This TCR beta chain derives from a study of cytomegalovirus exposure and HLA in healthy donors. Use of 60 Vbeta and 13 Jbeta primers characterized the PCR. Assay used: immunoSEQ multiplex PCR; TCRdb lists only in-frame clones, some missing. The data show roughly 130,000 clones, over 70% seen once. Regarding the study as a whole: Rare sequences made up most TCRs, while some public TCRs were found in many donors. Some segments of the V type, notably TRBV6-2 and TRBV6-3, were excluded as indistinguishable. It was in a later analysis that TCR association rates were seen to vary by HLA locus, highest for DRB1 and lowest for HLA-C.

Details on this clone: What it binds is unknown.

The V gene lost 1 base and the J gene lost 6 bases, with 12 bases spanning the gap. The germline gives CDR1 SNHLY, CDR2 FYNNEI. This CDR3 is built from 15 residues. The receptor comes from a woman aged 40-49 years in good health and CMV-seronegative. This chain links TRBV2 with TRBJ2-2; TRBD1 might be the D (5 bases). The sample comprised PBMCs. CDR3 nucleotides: TGTGCCAGCAGTGAAGGGCAGGGAAGGTCCGGGGAGCTGTTTTTT. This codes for CASSEGQGRSGELFF.